The entry below gives a single TCR beta chain sequence along with its context. The antigen is undetermined. Trimming stripped 4 bases from V and 3 bases from J, with 10 bases between. The CDR3 loop spans 13 amino acids. Germline V CDR1 and CDR2: SQVTM, ANQGSEA. This record comes from a study of identical twins. Study-wide results and limits: Conclusions leaned on cross-sectional statistical analysis and did not track the same donors over time. The abundant beta clonotypes from cord blood had fewer insertions, and memory repertoires had none of this.

From the 5' RACE reads, TCRdb called clonotypes with MiXCR, one entry per CDR3 protein. The table shows roughly 250,000 distinct CDR3 sequences, with more than 12% occurring only once. The chain carries TRBV29-1 and TRBJ2-1; perhaps TRBD2 as D (5 bases). The receptor's source is a young woman in good health. Sequencing was performed on memory (CD45RO+) T cells sorted from blood. Here the CDR3 reads CSVVSAVYNEQFF. The CDR3 DNA is TGCAGCGTTGTTAGCGCGGTCTACAATGAGCAGTTCTTC.